Included here is one T cell receptor beta chain sequence, with context. V lost 0 bases, J lost 4 bases, and 13 bases lay in between. The V gene's germline CDR1 is SGHAT and CDR2 FQNNGV. This CDR3 contains 15 residues. The sample is drawn from a study of T cells after yellow fever vaccination. Study results and caveats: Compared with primary, the secondary response was weaker and peaked at day 5, not 15. Reappearing after the booster were most of the clones from primary vaccination (around 96% CD4, 88% CD8). Abundant clonotypes from the bulk population could have been carried over as contaminants into FACS-sorted repertoires.

Making TCR cDNA involved 5'RACE template switching, which added UMIs and a universal primer site. TCRdb processed the 5' RACE reads anew with MiXCR; each CDR3 protein has one entry. Altogether roughly 85,000 distinct CDR3 sequences are present, 10% to 15% being singletons, with the ten largest covering around 24%. The sequences come from CD8+ T cells not binding an NS4B(214-222) dextramer, sorted from PBMCs, collected 21 days after the first yellow fever vaccination. The receptor's source is a man between 18 and 35 years old who received the YFV17D yellow fever vaccine. The V gene is TRBV11-2, the J gene TRBJ2-7, with D tentatively TRBD2 (6 bases). CDR3 in DNA: TGTGCCAGCAGCTTAGATCTAACGGAGGGGTACGAGCAGTACTTC. Its translation is CASSLDLTEGYEQYF.